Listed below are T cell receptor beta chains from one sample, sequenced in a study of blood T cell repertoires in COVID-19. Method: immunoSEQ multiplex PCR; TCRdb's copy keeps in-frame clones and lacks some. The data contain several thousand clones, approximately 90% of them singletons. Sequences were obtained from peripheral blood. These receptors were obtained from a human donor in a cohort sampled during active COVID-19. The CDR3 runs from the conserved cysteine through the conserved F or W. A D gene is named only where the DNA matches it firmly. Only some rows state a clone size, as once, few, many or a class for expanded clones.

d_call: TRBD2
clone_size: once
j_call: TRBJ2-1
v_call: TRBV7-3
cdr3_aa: CASSVGLAGGGSEQFF
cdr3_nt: TGTGCCAGCAGCGTAGGACTAGCGGGAGGGGGAAGTGAGCAGTTCTTC

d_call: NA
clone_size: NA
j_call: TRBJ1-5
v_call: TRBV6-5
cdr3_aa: CASGDPPGPQHF
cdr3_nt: TGTGCCAGCGGAGACCCCCCGGGGCCCCAGCATTTT

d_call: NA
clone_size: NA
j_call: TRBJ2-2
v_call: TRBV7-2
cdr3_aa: CASSSDTGELFF
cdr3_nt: TGTGCCAGCAGCTCGGACACCGGGGAGCTGTTTTTT

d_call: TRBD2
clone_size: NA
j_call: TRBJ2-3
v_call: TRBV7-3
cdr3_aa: CASSLLAGFTDTQYF
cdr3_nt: TGTGCCAGCAGCTTACTAGCGGGGTTCACAGATACGCAGTATTTT

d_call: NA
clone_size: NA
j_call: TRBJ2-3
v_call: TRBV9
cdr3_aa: CASSAAPAWTDTQYF
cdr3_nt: TGTGCCAGCAGCGCGGCCCCAGCGTGGACAGATACGCAGTATTTT

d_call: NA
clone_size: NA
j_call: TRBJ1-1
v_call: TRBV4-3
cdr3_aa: CASSPWPVRSEAFF
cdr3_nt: TGCGCCAGCAGCCCTTGGCCCGTTCGGAGTGAAGCTTTCTTT

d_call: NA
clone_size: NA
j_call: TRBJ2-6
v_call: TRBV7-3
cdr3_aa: CASSLARPGANVLTF
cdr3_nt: TGTGCCAGCAGCTTGGCCCGCCCTGGGGCCAACGTCCTGACTTTC

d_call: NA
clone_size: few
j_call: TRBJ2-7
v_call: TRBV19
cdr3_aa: CASSIGGVIYEQYF
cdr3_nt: TGTGCCAGTAGTATAGGCGGGGTGATTTACGAGCAGTACTTC

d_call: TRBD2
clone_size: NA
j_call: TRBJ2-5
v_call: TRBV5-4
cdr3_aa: CASSLVTSGNQETQYF
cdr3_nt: TGTGCCAGCAGCTTGGTAACTAGCGGGAACCAAGAGACCCAGTACTTC

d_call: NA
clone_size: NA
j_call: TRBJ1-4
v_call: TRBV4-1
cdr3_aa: CASSPGIVQGQEKLFF
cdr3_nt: TGCGCCAGCAGCCCCGGTATTGTACAGGGACAAGAAAAACTGTTTTTT

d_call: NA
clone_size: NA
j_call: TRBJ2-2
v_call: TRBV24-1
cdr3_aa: CATSEVELNTGELFF
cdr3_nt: TGTGCCACCAGTGAGGTAGAACTGAACACCGGGGAGCTGTTTTTT

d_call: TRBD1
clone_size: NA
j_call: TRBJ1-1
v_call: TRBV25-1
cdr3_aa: CASSDRQGLYTEAFF
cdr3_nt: TGTGCCAGCAGTGACCGACAGGGGTTGTACACTGAAGCTTTCTTT

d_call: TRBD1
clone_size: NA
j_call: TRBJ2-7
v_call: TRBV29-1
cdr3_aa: CSVDSGTEDYEQYF
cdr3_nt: TGCAGCGTTGACTCCGGGACAGAGGACTACGAGCAGTACTTC

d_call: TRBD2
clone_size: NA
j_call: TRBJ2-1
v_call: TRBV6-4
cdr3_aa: CASSESGNNEQFF
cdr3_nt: TGTGCCAGCAGTGAAAGCGGGAACAATGAGCAGTTCTTC

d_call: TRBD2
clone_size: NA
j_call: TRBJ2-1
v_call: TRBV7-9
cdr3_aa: CASSSLPGGSSYNEQFF
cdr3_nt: TGTGCCAGCAGCAGTTTGCCCGGCGGGAGCTCCTACAATGAGCAGTTCTTC

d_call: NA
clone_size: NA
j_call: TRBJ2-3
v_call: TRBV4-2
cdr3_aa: CASSQAGETDTQYF
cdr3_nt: TGTGCCAGCAGCCAGGCTGGGGAGACAGATACGCAGTATTTT

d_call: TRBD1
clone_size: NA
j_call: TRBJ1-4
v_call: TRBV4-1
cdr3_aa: CASSHPGLGQVRVEALREKLFF
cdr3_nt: TGCGCCAGCAGCCACCCTGGTCTGGGACAGGTTAGGGTGGAGGCCCTCCGGGAAAAACTGTTTTTT

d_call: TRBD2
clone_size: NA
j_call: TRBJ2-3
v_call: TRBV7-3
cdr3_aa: CASSLMPPPGGSDTQYF
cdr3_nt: TGTGCCAGCAGCTTAATGCCTCCGCCGGGAGGTTCCGATACGCAGTATTTT

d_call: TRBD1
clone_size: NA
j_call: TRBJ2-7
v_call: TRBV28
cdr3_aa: CASSLGFGTGVGEQYF
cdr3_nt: TGTGCCAGCAGTTTAGGGTTCGGGACAGGGGTGGGCGAGCAGTACTTC

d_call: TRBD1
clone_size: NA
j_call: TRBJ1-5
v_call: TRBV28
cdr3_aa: CASSFSDRGLGDNQPQHF
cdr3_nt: TGTGCCAGCAGTTTCTCGGACAGGGGGCTGGGTGACAATCAGCCCCAGCATTTT

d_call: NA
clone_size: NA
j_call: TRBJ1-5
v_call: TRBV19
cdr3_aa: CASSIEGVNSNQPQHF
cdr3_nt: TGTGCCAGTAGTATTGAGGGTGTAAATAGCAATCAGCCCCAGCATTTT

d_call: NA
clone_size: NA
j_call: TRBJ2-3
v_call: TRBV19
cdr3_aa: CASSPEGLGDTQYF
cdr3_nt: TGTGCCAGTAGTCCGGAGGGCCTTGGAGATACGCAGTATTTT

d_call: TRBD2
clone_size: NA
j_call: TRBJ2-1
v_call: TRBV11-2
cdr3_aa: CASSLASGRASVEQFF
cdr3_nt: TGTGCCAGCAGCTTAGCTAGCGGGAGGGCCTCGGTTGAGCAGTTCTTC

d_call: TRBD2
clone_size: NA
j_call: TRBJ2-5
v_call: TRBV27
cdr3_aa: CASTPSREGKTQYF
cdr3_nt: TGTGCCAGCACCCCCTCCCGGGAGGGAAAGACCCAGTACTTC

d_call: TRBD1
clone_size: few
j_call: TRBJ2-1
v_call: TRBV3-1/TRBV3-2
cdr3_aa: CASSLLSRDRGNEQFF
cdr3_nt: TGTGCCAGCAGCCTGCTCTCCCGGGACAGAGGGAATGAGCAGTTCTTC

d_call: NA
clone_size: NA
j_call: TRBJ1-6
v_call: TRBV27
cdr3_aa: CASSLLSTRGGSPLHF
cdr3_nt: TGTGCCAGCAGTTTGCTCTCCACCAGGGGTGGTTCACCCCTCCACTTT

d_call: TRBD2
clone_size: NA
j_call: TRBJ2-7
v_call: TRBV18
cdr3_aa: CASSPPSGSVGYEQYF
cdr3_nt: TGTGCCAGCTCACCCCCTAGCGGGAGTGTGGGCTACGAGCAGTACTTC

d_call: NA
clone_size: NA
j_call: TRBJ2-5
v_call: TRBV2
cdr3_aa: CASTTQETQYF
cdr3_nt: TGTGCCAGCACTACGCAAGAGACCCAGTACTTC

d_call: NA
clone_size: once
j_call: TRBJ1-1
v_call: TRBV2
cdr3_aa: CASRGRRERSTEAFF
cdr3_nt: TGTGCCAGCAGAGGTCGCAGGGAAAGGAGCACTGAAGCTTTCTTT

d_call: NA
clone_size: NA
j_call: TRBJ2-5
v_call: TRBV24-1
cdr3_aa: CATSETFSGQGGQETQYF
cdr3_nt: TGTGCCACCAGTGAGACATTTTCTGGACAGGGAGGGCAAGAGACCCAGTACTTC

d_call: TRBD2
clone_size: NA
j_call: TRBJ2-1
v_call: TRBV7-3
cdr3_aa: CASSFASGDYNEQFF
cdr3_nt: TGTGCCAGCAGCTTTGCTAGCGGGGACTACAATGAGCAGTTCTTC

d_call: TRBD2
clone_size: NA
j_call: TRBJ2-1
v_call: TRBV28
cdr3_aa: CASTPGAGGPGEQFF
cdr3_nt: TGTGCCAGCACCCCGGGCGCGGGAGGGCCAGGTGAGCAGTTCTTC

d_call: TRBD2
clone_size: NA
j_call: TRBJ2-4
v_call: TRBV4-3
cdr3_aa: CASSQDPSGTTLAKNIQYF
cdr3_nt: TGCGCCAGCAGCCAAGATCCCAGCGGGACGACCCTAGCCAAAAACATTCAGTACTTC

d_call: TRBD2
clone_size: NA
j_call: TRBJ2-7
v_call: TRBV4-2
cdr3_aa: CASSQDMTSGSYEQYF
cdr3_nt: TGTGCCAGCAGCCAAGATATGACTAGCGGGAGCTACGAGCAGTACTTC

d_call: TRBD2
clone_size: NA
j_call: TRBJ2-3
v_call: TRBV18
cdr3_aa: CASSPTTSGSPTDTQYF
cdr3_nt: TGTGCCAGCTCACCAACGACTAGCGGGAGTCCCACAGATACGCAGTATTTT

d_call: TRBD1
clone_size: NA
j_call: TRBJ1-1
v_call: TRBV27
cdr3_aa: CASSPDRGLGTEAFF
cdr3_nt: TGTGCCAGCAGCCCTGACAGGGGGCTGGGCACTGAAGCTTTCTTT

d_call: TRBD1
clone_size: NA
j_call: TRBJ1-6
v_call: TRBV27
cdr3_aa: CASTPLGQGANSPLHF
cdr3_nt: TGTGCCAGCACGCCCTTAGGACAGGGAGCGAATTCACCCCTCCACTTT

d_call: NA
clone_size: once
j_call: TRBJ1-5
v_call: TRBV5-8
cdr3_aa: CASSWGDQPQHF
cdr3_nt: TGTGCCAGCAGCTGGGGGGATCAGCCCCAGCATTTT

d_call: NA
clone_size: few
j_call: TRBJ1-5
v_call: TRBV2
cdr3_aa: CASSEGQMGNQPQHF
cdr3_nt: TGTGCCAGCAGTGAGGGACAAATGGGCAATCAGCCCCAGCATTTT

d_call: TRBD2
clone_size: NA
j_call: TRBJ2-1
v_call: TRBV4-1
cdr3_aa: CASSPRTSQRRTSGTYHEQFF
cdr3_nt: TGCGCCAGCAGCCCTCGCACGTCTCAGAGAAGGACTAGCGGGACGTATCATGAGCAGTTCTTC

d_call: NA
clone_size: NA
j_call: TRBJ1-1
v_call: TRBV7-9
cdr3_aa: CASSSSHSRNTEAFF
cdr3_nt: TGTGCCAGCAGCTCTTCCCATAGCAGGAACACTGAAGCTTTCTTT

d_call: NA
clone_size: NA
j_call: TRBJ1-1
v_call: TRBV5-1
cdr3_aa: CASSLGTVNTEAFF
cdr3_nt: TGCGCCAGCAGCTTGGGGACAGTTAACACTGAAGCTTTCTTT

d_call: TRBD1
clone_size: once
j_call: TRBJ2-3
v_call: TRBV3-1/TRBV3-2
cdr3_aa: CASRGIGTGGLRRDFTDTQYF
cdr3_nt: TGTGCCAGCAGGGGAATCGGGACAGGGGGTTTAAGGCGGGACTTTACAGATACGCAGTATTTT

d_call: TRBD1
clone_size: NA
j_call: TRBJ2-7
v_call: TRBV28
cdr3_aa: CASRSTGDEQYF
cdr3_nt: TGTGCCAGCAGATCGACAGGGGACGAGCAGTACTTC

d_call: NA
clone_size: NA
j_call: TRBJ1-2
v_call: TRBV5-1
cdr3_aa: CASSSTTNSYTF
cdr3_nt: TGCGCCAGCAGCTCCACAACTAATAGCTACACCTTC